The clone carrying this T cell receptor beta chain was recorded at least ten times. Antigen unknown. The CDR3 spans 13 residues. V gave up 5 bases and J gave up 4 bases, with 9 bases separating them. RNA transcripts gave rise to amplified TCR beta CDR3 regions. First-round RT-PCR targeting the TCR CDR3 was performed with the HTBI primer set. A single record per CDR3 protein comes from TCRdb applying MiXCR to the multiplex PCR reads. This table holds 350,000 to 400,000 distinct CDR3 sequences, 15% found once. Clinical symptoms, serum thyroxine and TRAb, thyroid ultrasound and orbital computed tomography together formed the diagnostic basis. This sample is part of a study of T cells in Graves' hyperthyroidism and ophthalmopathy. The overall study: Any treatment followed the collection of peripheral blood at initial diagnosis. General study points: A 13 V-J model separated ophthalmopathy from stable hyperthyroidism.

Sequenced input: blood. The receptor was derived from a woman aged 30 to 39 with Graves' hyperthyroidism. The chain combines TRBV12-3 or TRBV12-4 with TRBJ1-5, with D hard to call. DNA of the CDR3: TGTGCCAGCAGTAGTAAAGAAAATCAGCCCCAGCATTTT. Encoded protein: CASSSKENQPQHF.